The rows below give T cell receptor beta chains drawn from one sample of a study of early T cells in non-severe SARS-CoV-2 infection. TCRdb re-derived calls from the 5' RACE reads in MiXCR, one entry per CDR3 protein. The profile shows 50,000 to 80,000 distinct CDR3 sequences, roughly 8.2% of them singletons. The specimen comprised whole blood, sampled at baseline. All receptors derive from an adult who was a healthcare worker with PCR-confirmed SARS-CoV-2 infection or an uninfected control (not recorded which). CDR3s include the opening cysteine and the closing phenylalanine or tryptophan. Fields, in order: V gene, D gene, CDR3 protein. A D gene is named only where the DNA matches it firmly.

v_call: TRBV21-1; d_call: NA; cdr3_aa: CASSAFVGTGELFF
v_call: TRBV7-2; d_call: NA; cdr3_aa: CASSLGGSPSYGYTF
v_call: TRBV7-3; d_call: TRBD2; cdr3_aa: CASSLSLGLATGANVLTF
v_call: TRBV6-4; d_call: NA; cdr3_aa: CASRGGDTQYF
v_call: TRBV27; d_call: TRBD1; cdr3_aa: CASGVQGAFYEQYF
v_call: TRBV13; d_call: NA; cdr3_aa: CASSSRDFPYEQYF
v_call: TRBV7-2; d_call: NA; cdr3_aa: CASSPMNSNYGYTF
v_call: TRBV13; d_call: NA; cdr3_aa: CASSPSDREGMETQYF
v_call: TRBV5-4; d_call: TRBD1; cdr3_aa: CASSIPGQGYNEQFF
v_call: TRBV6-2/TRBV6-3; d_call: NA; cdr3_aa: CASSFGNEQYF
v_call: TRBV3-1; d_call: NA; cdr3_aa: CASSQSYEQYF
v_call: TRBV27; d_call: TRBD1; cdr3_aa: CASSLFRSEGAGSPLHF
v_call: TRBV30; d_call: NA; cdr3_aa: CAWSVAETYEQYF
v_call: TRBV6-6; d_call: NA; cdr3_aa: CASMTGRSEQYF
v_call: TRBV5-4; d_call: TRBD2; cdr3_aa: CASSSGLAGYDEQYF
v_call: TRBV11-2; d_call: TRBD1; cdr3_aa: CASSPGTGMNTEAFF
v_call: TRBV9; d_call: NA; cdr3_aa: CASSQAGNEKLFF
v_call: TRBV19; d_call: NA; cdr3_aa: CASSIEGLSYNEQFF
v_call: TRBV7-9; d_call: NA; cdr3_aa: CASARIERDIQYF
v_call: TRBV20-1; d_call: NA; cdr3_aa: CSARTGFDEQYF
v_call: TRBV7-8; d_call: NA; cdr3_aa: CASSLGEVVEQYF
v_call: TRBV7-9; d_call: NA; cdr3_aa: CASSLTAGGNQPQHF
v_call: TRBV18; d_call: NA; cdr3_aa: CASSPAADRETQYF
v_call: TRBV4-2; d_call: NA; cdr3_aa: CASSQGLAVNTGELFF
v_call: TRBV12-3/TRBV12-4; d_call: TRBD1; cdr3_aa: CASSPTGAISYSNQPQHF
v_call: TRBV20-1; d_call: NA; cdr3_aa: CSASGSNQETQYF
v_call: TRBV7-9; d_call: NA; cdr3_aa: CASSLQAASWELFF
v_call: TRBV5-8; d_call: NA; cdr3_aa: CASLLRSSYNEQFF
v_call: TRBV5-1; d_call: TRBD1; cdr3_aa: CASSSTGGTGANVLTF
v_call: TRBV12-3/TRBV12-4; d_call: NA; cdr3_aa: CASSLDGITDTQYF
v_call: TRBV5-1; d_call: NA; cdr3_aa: CASSSEPDSHSYEQYF
v_call: TRBV7-2; d_call: TRBD1; cdr3_aa: CASSAGQGRETQYF
v_call: TRBV5-1; d_call: TRBD2; cdr3_aa: CASSLVFGGLAAPLVEQYF
v_call: TRBV7-2; d_call: TRBD2; cdr3_aa: CASSLDGTSGYEQYF
v_call: TRBV7-2; d_call: NA; cdr3_aa: CASSPSRSLNEQFF
v_call: TRBV7-3; d_call: NA; cdr3_aa: CASSFRGRQETQYF
v_call: TRBV4-1; d_call: TRBD1; cdr3_aa: CASSHPRGETNTEAFF
v_call: TRBV12-5; d_call: NA; cdr3_aa: CASGLVTTADSSYNEQFF
v_call: TRBV11-2; d_call: TRBD2; cdr3_aa: CASSTPKPLAGGPHLPSLGPIF
v_call: TRBV20-1; d_call: NA; cdr3_aa: CSARDSQGGTEAFF